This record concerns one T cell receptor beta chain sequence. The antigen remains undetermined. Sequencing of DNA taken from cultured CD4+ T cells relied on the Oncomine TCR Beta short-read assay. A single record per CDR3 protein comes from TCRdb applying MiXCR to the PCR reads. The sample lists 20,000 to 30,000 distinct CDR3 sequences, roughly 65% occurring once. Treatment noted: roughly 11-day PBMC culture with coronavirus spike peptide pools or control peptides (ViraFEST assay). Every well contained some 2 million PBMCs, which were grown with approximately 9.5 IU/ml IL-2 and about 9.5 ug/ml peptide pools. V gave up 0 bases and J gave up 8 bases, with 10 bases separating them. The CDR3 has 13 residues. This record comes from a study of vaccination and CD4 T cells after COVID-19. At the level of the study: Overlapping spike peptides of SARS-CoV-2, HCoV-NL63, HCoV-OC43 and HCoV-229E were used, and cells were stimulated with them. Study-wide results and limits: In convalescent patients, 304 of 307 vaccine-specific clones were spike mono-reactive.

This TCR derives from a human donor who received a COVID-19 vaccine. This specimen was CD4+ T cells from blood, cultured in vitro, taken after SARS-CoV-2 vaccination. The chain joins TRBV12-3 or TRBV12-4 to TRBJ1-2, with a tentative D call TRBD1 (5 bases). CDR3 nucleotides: TGTGCCAGCAGTTTAGCTGGAACAGGCGGCTACACCTTC. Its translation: CASSLAGTGGYTF.